The T cell receptor (beta chain) described here comes from a study of beta chain features in type 1 diabetes. About the research overall: Healthy donors and patients had similar age, gender and cell yields. Study findings and constraints: Whether TCRB rearrangement is influenced by HLA type was left unresolved in this analysis.

On this clone: The antigen is unknown.

Expressed TCRB transcripts were sequenced because the isolated RNA had all been reverse transcribed beforehand. Clones were sequenced by immunoSEQ multiplex PCR, and TCRdb holds only the in-frame ones, with some missing. The table shows 430,000 or so clones, with over 9.5% occurring only once. Germline CDR1 reads GTSNPN; CDR2 reads SVGIG (reference sequence). This CDR3 spans 13 amino acids. The V segment lost 4 bases and the J segment 3 bases; nucleotides outside the gene matches: 2. The sequence was collected from a woman in her late teens or twenties in good health. The rearrangement joins TRBV30 to TRBJ2-3; 9 positions agree with TRBD2. Sequencing was performed on naive CD4+ T cells from blood. CDR3 sequence reads: CAWTSGTTDTQYF. The DNA of the CDR3 is TGTGCCTGGACTAGCGGGACGACAGATACGCAGTATTTT.